Below, 11 T cell receptor beta chains from the same sample are listed, as sequenced in a study of low-dose radiotherapy and immunotherapy resistance in tumors (dated by TCRdb to the early 2020s). Sequencing instrument: Illumina HiSeq 2500. First-strand cDNA was synthesized with Superscript III and a set of TRAV- and TRBV-specific primers, covering both TCRalpha and TCRbeta chains. TCRs were amplified with Phusion for 20 to 25 PCR cycles, with a constant-region primer paired with the adapter attached to the V primers. The public reads were quality trimmed at Q25 with fastp and then assembled into clones with MiXCR by TCRdb, keeping productive beta chains. Duplicate CDR3 protein sequences are folded into a single record with the most common DNA and genes. This sample lists more than 45,000 distinct CDR3 sequences; under 30% were detected once. The leading ten clones occupy just over 5.5% of the sample.

The time point label on this specimen signifies: before trial treatment. The starting material was PBMCs, obtained before treatment. The receptor set was obtained from a male donor with prostate cancer.

The rearrangement joins TRBV7-9 to TRBJ1-1; D gene unclear. This CDR3 contains 14 residues. The V end was cut by 2 bases, the J end by 1 base, with 8 bases between. From germline, CDR1 is SEHNR and CDR2 FQNEAQ (reference sequence). The CDR3 is CASSLSLGNTEAFF. The CDR3 DNA reads TGTGCCAGCAGCTTAAGTCTGGGGAACACTGAAGCTTTCTTT.

This clonotype was picked up many times. The chain combines TRBV20-1 with TRBJ2-1; 8 positions match TRBD1. V shed 3 bases, J shed 10 bases, and the junction held 8 bases outside the gene matches. The CDR3 contains 13 residues. CDR1 and CDR2 from the germline V gene are DFQATT and SNEGSKA (reference sequence). The CDR3 DNA is TGCAGTGCTAGGGGACAGGCTCTAGGGGAGCAGTTCTTC. Amino acid sequence: CSARGQALGEQFF.

Comments on this clonotype: A far larger clone is one base from this, pointing to a likely read error. The V and J genes are TRBV10-3 and TRBJ2-7; D remains unclear. V was pared by 2 bases and J by 7 bases, with 9 bases between. This CDR3 comprises 12 residues. Germline values: CDR1 ENHRY, CDR2 SYGVKD. This CDR3 reads CAISELNHEQYF. The CDR3 DNA follows: TGTGCCATCAGTGAGCTAAACCATGAGCAGTACTTC.

Ten or more counts support this clonotype. The CDR3 DNA is TGTGCCAGCAGCCCGTCCCGGGGGAACACCGGGGAGCTGTTTTTT. It is translated as CASSPSRGNTGELFF. The V gene is TRBV5-4, the J gene TRBJ2-2; possibly TRBD2 for D (5 bases). The CDR3 totals 15 residues. Germline CDR1 SGHNT, CDR2 YYREEE (reference sequence). V gave up 4 bases and J gave up 1 base, with 11 bases separating them.

This clonotype was seen at least ten times. The rearrangement links TRBV2 to TRBJ2-4, with a possible D match to TRBD1 (5 bases). CDR1 and CDR2 from the germline V gene are SNHLY and FYNNEI. Trimming left V 3 bases short and J 9 bases short, with 15 bases between. This CDR3 is 14 amino acids long. The CDR3 sequence: CASSDVRQGSIQYF. The CDR3 DNA sequence: TGTGCCAGCAGTGATGTAAGGCAGGGAAGCATTCAGTACTTC.

V gene TRBV6-2 or TRBV6-3 combines with J gene TRBJ2-2; D unclear. From germline, CDR1 is MNHEY and CDR2 SVGEGT. CDR3 size: 16 residues. The V and J ends lost 5 bases and 4 bases respectively, with 17 bases between them. The CDR3 reads CASSVGMGDGTGELFF. CDR3 nucleotides: TGTGCCAGCAGTGTTGGGATGGGCGATGGCACCGGGGAGCTGTTTTTT.

The rearrangement links TRBV18 to TRBJ2-2; the D gene is possibly TRBD2 (5 bases). From germline, CDR1 is KGHSH and CDR2 LQKENI. The CDR3 spans 15 residues. V was pared by 3 bases and J by 3 bases, with 11 bases between. The CDR3 spells CASSPNPGDTGELFF. Here the CDR3 DNA reads TGTGCCAGCTCACCGAATCCCGGGGACACCGGGGAGCTGTTTTTT.

CDR3 region: CSAPLPSGITDTQYF. As DNA, the CDR3 is TGCAGTGCGCCCCTCCCTAGCGGGATAACAGATACGCAGTATTTT. The chain combines TRBV20-1 with TRBJ2-3; TRBD2 matches 9 bases. Losses at the gene ends were 6 bases for V and 3 bases for J; bases not matched to a gene: 10. The CDR3 covers 15 residues. Per germline, CDR1 DFQATT and CDR2 SNEGSKA (reference sequence).

This clonotype was recorded many times. The V and J genes are TRBV28 and TRBJ2-7, with D perhaps matching TRBD2 (6 bases). Deletions cut 9 bases from V and 3 bases from J, with 24 bases between. This CDR3 is 16 amino acids long. Looked up from germline, CDR1 is MDHEN and CDR2 is SYDVKM. The CDR3 DNA sequence: TGTGCCAGTTCCGCGCCGCAGGGTTTGGGGGGCTACGAGCAGTACTTC. Its protein is CASSAPQGLGGYEQYF.

This clonotype was seen at least ten times. The V and J genes are TRBV20-1 and TRBJ2-1, with 14 bases fitting TRBD2. The V gene's germline CDR1 is DFQATT and CDR2 SNEGSKA (reference sequence). V shed 1 base and J 10 bases; nucleotides not matched to a gene: 6. There are 15 residues in the CDR3. The CDR3 spells CSARGGTSGSEEQFF. In DNA form, the CDR3 reads TGCAGTGCTAGAGGCGGGACTAGCGGGAGTGAAGAGCAGTTCTTC.

Concerning this clonotype itself: A much more abundant neighbour one base away suggests this may be a read error. This chain connects TRBV7-9 to TRBJ1-4, with a weak D call TRBD1 (5 bases). The CDR3 loop spans 12 amino acids. V was trimmed by 10 bases and J by 4 bases, leaving 10 bases between them. Germline V gives CDR1 SEHNR, CDR2 FQNEAQ (reference sequence). CDR3 residues: CATQGVNEKLFF. The DNA of the CDR3 is TGTGCCACTCAGGGTGTTAATGAAAAACTGTTTTTT.